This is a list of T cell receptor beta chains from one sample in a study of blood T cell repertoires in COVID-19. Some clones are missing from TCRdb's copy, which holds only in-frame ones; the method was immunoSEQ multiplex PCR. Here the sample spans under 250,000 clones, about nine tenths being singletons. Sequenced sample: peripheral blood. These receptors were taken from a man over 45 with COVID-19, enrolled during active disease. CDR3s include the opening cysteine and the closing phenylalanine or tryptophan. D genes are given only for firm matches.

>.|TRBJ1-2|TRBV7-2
CASSSLGAREGYTF
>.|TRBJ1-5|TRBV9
CASSVDSHQPQHF
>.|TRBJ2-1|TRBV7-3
CASSLTAGAGVYNEQFF
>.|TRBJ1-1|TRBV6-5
CASRVKGGMNTEAFF
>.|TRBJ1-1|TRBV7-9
CASSLAWEGAFF
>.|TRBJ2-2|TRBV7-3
CASSLYQGTGELFF
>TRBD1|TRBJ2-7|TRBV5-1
CASSLGDRGEQYF
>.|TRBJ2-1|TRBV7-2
CASSFDGVLNEQFF
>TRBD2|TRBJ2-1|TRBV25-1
CASSVDQGGEQFF
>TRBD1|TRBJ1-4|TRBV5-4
CASSSGQTGVNEKLFF
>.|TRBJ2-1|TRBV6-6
CASRAGMAQFF
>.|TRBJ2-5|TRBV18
CASSPLGLDSTQYF
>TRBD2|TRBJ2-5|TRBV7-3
CASSRTGTKETQYF
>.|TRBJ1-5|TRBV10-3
CAIGQGDQPQHF
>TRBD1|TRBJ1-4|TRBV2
CASSIRQGFSEKLFF
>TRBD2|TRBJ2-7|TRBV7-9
CASSDGLAGGSYEQYF